The T cell receptor beta chain described here comes from a study of T cells in Graves' hyperthyroidism and ophthalmopathy. Study information: Initial diagnosis, before any treatment, was when peripheral blood was collected.

This CDR3 has 15 amino acids. Germline V gene sequence: CDR1 WNHNN, CDR2 SYGVQD (reference sequence). Trimming removed 3 bases from V and 5 bases from J; junction bases left unmatched: 5. This clonotype was observed at least ten times. Its antigen is unknown. The TCR beta CDR3 regions underwent amplification using RNA transcripts as the source. The HTBI primer set drove a first-round RT-PCR of the TCR CDR3. Each CDR3 protein gets one entry after TCRdb re-called the multiplex PCR reads with MiXCR. The sample has about 520,000 distinct CDR3 sequences; roughly 24% are singletons. Each ophthalmopathy patient scored at least 3 on the Clinical Activity Score and at least 4 on NOSPECS grade, with duration under 3 months. Whole-study results and caveats: Blood held most thyroid clonotypes expanded above 0.001 frequency.

This chain joins TRBV10-1 and TRBJ1-5, with 9 nucleotides matching TRBD1. The specimen sequenced was blood. This TCR derives from a woman in her 30s with Graves' ophthalmopathy. CDR3 region: CASSDRDREYQPQHF. The CDR3 region has the DNA TGCGCCAGCAGTGACAGGGACAGGGAATATCAGCCCCAGCATTTT.